Listed below are T cell receptor beta chains from one sample, sequenced in a study of T cells in Graves' hyperthyroidism and ophthalmopathy. MiXCR was run by TCRdb on the multiplex PCR reads, yielding one entry per CDR3 protein. The sample includes around 450,000 distinct CDR3 sequences, about 15% of them seen just once. What was sequenced was blood. The origin of the receptors is a woman younger than 35 with Graves' hyperthyroidism. CDR3s include the opening cysteine and the closing phenylalanine or tryptophan. The D gene is left open where the match is weak. Clone size is shown for a subset of rows, as once, few, many or a class of expanded clone.

clone_size: -; v_call: TRBV4-2; d_call: -; j_call: TRBJ1-4; cdr3_nt: TGTGCCAGCAACCTTTTGAGTGCGGATGAAAAACTGTTTTTT; cdr3_aa: CASNLLSADEKLFF
clone_size: -; v_call: TRBV20-1; d_call: -; j_call: TRBJ2-5; cdr3_nt: TGCAGTGCTAGACCGTTGTGGGAGACCCAGTACTTC; cdr3_aa: CSARPLWETQYF
clone_size: -; v_call: TRBV2; d_call: TRBD1; j_call: TRBJ2-3; cdr3_nt: TGTGCCAGCGGGCAGGGACAGGGCGGCACAGATACGCAGTATTTT; cdr3_aa: CASGQGQGGTDTQYF
clone_size: -; v_call: TRBV2; d_call: TRBD2; j_call: TRBJ2-1; cdr3_nt: TGTGCCAGCAGTAGCGGGAGTTTATCCTACAATGAGCAGTTCTTC; cdr3_aa: CASSSGSLSYNEQFF
clone_size: -; v_call: TRBV5-1; d_call: -; j_call: TRBJ2-3; cdr3_nt: TGCGCCAGCAGCTTGGGCGACCCCACAGATACGCAGTATTTT; cdr3_aa: CASSLGDPTDTQYF
clone_size: few; v_call: TRBV5-5; d_call: TRBD1; j_call: TRBJ2-1; cdr3_nt: TGTGCCAGCAGCTTGAAAGGGACAGGGTTGGAGTTCTTC; cdr3_aa: CASSLKGTGLEFF
clone_size: many; v_call: TRBV11-1; d_call: TRBD1; j_call: TRBJ1-1; cdr3_nt: TGTGCCAGCAGCGGACAGGGGATTGAAGCTTTCTTT; cdr3_aa: CASSGQGIEAFF
clone_size: few; v_call: TRBV11-2; d_call: -; j_call: TRBJ1-1; cdr3_nt: TGTGCCAGCAGCTTATTGGGGCCTCACCGGGAAAACACTGAAGCTTTCTTT; cdr3_aa: CASSLLGPHRENTEAFF
clone_size: many; v_call: TRBV11-2; d_call: TRBD1; j_call: TRBJ1-2; cdr3_nt: TGTGCCAGCAGCTTTGACAGGGACTATGGCTACACCTTC; cdr3_aa: CASSFDRDYGYTF
clone_size: many; v_call: TRBV28; d_call: TRBD1; j_call: TRBJ1-4; cdr3_nt: TGTGCCAGCAGTGCACCGGGACAGGGAGGTGAAAAACTGTTTTTT; cdr3_aa: CASSAPGQGGEKLFF
clone_size: many; v_call: TRBV20-1; d_call: -; j_call: TRBJ2-3; cdr3_nt: TGCAGTGCTAGAGTTCCTAGCACAGATACGCAGTATTTT; cdr3_aa: CSARVPSTDTQYF
clone_size: few; v_call: TRBV20-1; d_call: -; j_call: TRBJ2-7; cdr3_nt: TGCAGTGCTAGAGATTTTGGGAGAGAGCAGTACTTC; cdr3_aa: CSARDFGREQYF
clone_size: many; v_call: TRBV11-2; d_call: TRBD1; j_call: TRBJ2-1; cdr3_nt: TGTGCCAGCAGCTGGGGACAGGAATACAATGAGCAGTTCTTC; cdr3_aa: CASSWGQEYNEQFF
clone_size: -; v_call: TRBV7-9; d_call: -; j_call: TRBJ1-1; cdr3_nt: TGTGCCAGCAGCGGACAGATTTTGAACACTGAAGCTTTCTTT; cdr3_aa: CASSGQILNTEAFF
clone_size: many; v_call: TRBV2; d_call: TRBD2; j_call: TRBJ2-5; cdr3_nt: TGTGCCAGCAGTGATGTTCTGAGACTAGCGGAAGAGACCCAGTACTTC; cdr3_aa: CASSDVLRLAEETQYF
clone_size: few; v_call: TRBV20-1; d_call: -; j_call: TRBJ1-1; cdr3_nt: TGCAGTGCTAGGGACCTAATGATAGGCACTGAAGCTTTCTTT; cdr3_aa: CSARDLMIGTEAFF
clone_size: -; v_call: TRBV19; d_call: TRBD1; j_call: TRBJ1-2; cdr3_nt: TGTGCCAGTACCATCCCGACAGGGAACTATGGCTACACCTTC; cdr3_aa: CASTIPTGNYGYTF
clone_size: few; v_call: TRBV13; d_call: -; j_call: TRBJ2-2; cdr3_nt: TGTGCCAGCAGCGCGTGGGGCACCGGGGAGCTGTTTTTT; cdr3_aa: CASSAWGTGELFF
clone_size: many; v_call: TRBV6-1; d_call: TRBD1; j_call: TRBJ1-2; cdr3_nt: TGTGCCAGCAGTCCGCCACTCGAGGACAGGGGCGCTAACTATGGCTACACCTTC; cdr3_aa: CASSPPLEDRGANYGYTF
clone_size: few; v_call: TRBV11-2; d_call: -; j_call: TRBJ2-1; cdr3_nt: TGTGCCAGCAGCTTAGACAGTTATGAGCAGTTCTTC; cdr3_aa: CASSLDSYEQFF
clone_size: many; v_call: TRBV28; d_call: -; j_call: TRBJ1-2; cdr3_nt: TGTGCCAGCAAATTCGGGGATCTCCAACGCTATGGCTACACCTTC; cdr3_aa: CASKFGDLQRYGYTF
clone_size: -; v_call: TRBV6-1; d_call: -; j_call: TRBJ1-6; cdr3_nt: TGTGCCAGCAGTGAAGCCCCCCCAGGAAATAATTCACCCCTCCACTTT; cdr3_aa: CASSEAPPGNNSPLHF
clone_size: many; v_call: TRBV5-1; d_call: TRBD2; j_call: TRBJ2-3; cdr3_nt: TGCGCCAGCAGCGGACTAGCAGATACGCAGTATTTT; cdr3_aa: CASSGLADTQYF
clone_size: -; v_call: TRBV15; d_call: -; j_call: TRBJ1-4; cdr3_nt: TGTGCCACCAGCTCGGGCCAAACTAATGAAAAACTGTTTTTT; cdr3_aa: CATSSGQTNEKLFF
clone_size: -; v_call: TRBV14; d_call: -; j_call: TRBJ2-1; cdr3_nt: TGTGCCAGCAGCCAAGTTTGGGGGGGGGCCGGGGATGAGCAGTTCTTC; cdr3_aa: CASSQVWGGAGDEQFF
clone_size: -; v_call: TRBV5-5; d_call: TRBD1; j_call: TRBJ1-6; cdr3_nt: TGTGCCACCGGGGACAGTTCTTTCTATGGTTCACCCCTCCACTTT; cdr3_aa: CATGDSSFYGSPLHF
clone_size: -; v_call: TRBV28; d_call: TRBD1; j_call: TRBJ1-5; cdr3_nt: TGTGCCAGCAGCACAGGGGATCAGCCCCAGCATTTT; cdr3_aa: CASSTGDQPQHF
clone_size: -; v_call: TRBV20-1; d_call: -; j_call: TRBJ1-6; cdr3_nt: TGCAGTTCCCCTGGGGTGGGGGATACACCCCTCCACTTT; cdr3_aa: CSSPGVGDTPLHF
clone_size: few; v_call: TRBV4-1; d_call: -; j_call: TRBJ2-5; cdr3_nt: TGCGCCAGCAGCCAAGTCGCCGGGGCGGAGACCCAGTACTTC; cdr3_aa: CASSQVAGAETQYF
clone_size: many; v_call: TRBV6-2/TRBV6-3; d_call: TRBD1; j_call: TRBJ1-5; cdr3_nt: TGTGCCAGCAGGGGGACAGGTTATCAGCCCCAGCATTTT; cdr3_aa: CASRGTGYQPQHF
clone_size: few; v_call: TRBV7-2; d_call: -; j_call: TRBJ2-6; cdr3_nt: TGTGCCAGCAGCTTAGACAGGACTACTGGGGCCAACGTCCTGACTTTC; cdr3_aa: CASSLDRTTGANVLTF
clone_size: many; v_call: TRBV12-3/TRBV12-4; d_call: -; j_call: TRBJ1-1; cdr3_nt: TGTGCCAGCAGTTACCTACGGCTGAACACTGAAGCTTTCTTT; cdr3_aa: CASSYLRLNTEAFF
clone_size: many; v_call: TRBV7-9; d_call: TRBD1; j_call: TRBJ1-1; cdr3_nt: TGTGCCAGCAGCCAAACAGGGGGCTGGACTGAAGCTTTCTTT; cdr3_aa: CASSQTGGWTEAFF
clone_size: -; v_call: TRBV7-9; d_call: -; j_call: TRBJ1-2; cdr3_nt: TGTGCCAGCAGCTTCCAATATGGCTACACCTTC; cdr3_aa: CASSFQYGYTF
clone_size: few; v_call: TRBV19; d_call: TRBD1; j_call: TRBJ1-2; cdr3_nt: TGTGCCAGTCACAGAGGGACAGGGCCCTCCTTTGGCTACACCTTC; cdr3_aa: CASHRGTGPSFGYTF
clone_size: many; v_call: TRBV9; d_call: TRBD2; j_call: TRBJ2-7; cdr3_nt: TGTGCCAGCAGCCCCCGGACTAGCTTCGCCTACGAGCAGTACTTC; cdr3_aa: CASSPRTSFAYEQYF
clone_size: many; v_call: TRBV11-2; d_call: TRBD1; j_call: TRBJ2-4; cdr3_nt: TGTGCCAGCAGCCCGCGGACAGGGTGGGACATTCAGTACTTC; cdr3_aa: CASSPRTGWDIQYF
clone_size: few; v_call: TRBV20-1; d_call: TRBD1; j_call: TRBJ2-7; cdr3_nt: TGCAGTGGCCGACAGGGGGCCTACGAGCAGTACTTC; cdr3_aa: CSGRQGAYEQYF
clone_size: few; v_call: TRBV6-2/TRBV6-3; d_call: TRBD1; j_call: TRBJ2-5; cdr3_nt: TGTGCCAGCAGTCGGGACAGGGGAGTGGAGACCCAGTACTTC; cdr3_aa: CASSRDRGVETQYF
clone_size: many; v_call: TRBV11-2; d_call: -; j_call: TRBJ2-2; cdr3_nt: TGTGCCAGCAGCTTAGCGCAGGGACCGAACACCGGGGAGCTGTTTTTT; cdr3_aa: CASSLAQGPNTGELFF
clone_size: -; v_call: TRBV9; d_call: -; j_call: TRBJ2-2; cdr3_nt: TGTGCCAGCAGCGTCCGGGACTACACCGGGGAGCTGTTTTTT; cdr3_aa: CASSVRDYTGELFF
clone_size: -; v_call: TRBV9; d_call: TRBD2; j_call: TRBJ2-5; cdr3_nt: TGTGCCAGCAGCGAACTAGCGGGAGCGTGGGAGACCCAGTACTTC; cdr3_aa: CASSELAGAWETQYF
clone_size: -; v_call: TRBV12-3/TRBV12-4; d_call: -; j_call: TRBJ2-2; cdr3_nt: TGTGCCAGCATGGGGCAGGTCACCGGGGAGCTGTTTTTT; cdr3_aa: CASMGQVTGELFF
clone_size: many; v_call: TRBV24-1; d_call: -; j_call: TRBJ2-5; cdr3_nt: TGTGCCACCAGTGGGACCGGGACCCAAGACGGCGAGACCCAGTACTTC; cdr3_aa: CATSGTGTQDGETQYF
clone_size: many; v_call: TRBV20-1; d_call: TRBD2; j_call: TRBJ2-5; cdr3_nt: TGCAGTGCTACAAGGACTAGCGGGGGACAACAAGAGACCCAGTACTTC; cdr3_aa: CSATRTSGGQQETQYF
clone_size: -; v_call: TRBV9; d_call: TRBD1; j_call: TRBJ2-7; cdr3_nt: TGTGCCAGCAGCCCACGGACAGGAGGTCACTACGAGCAGTACTTC; cdr3_aa: CASSPRTGGHYEQYF
clone_size: many; v_call: TRBV27; d_call: -; j_call: TRBJ2-7; cdr3_nt: TGTGCCAGCAGTTCCTTCGGGTCGGGGACCTACGAGCAGTACTTC; cdr3_aa: CASSSFGSGTYEQYF
clone_size: -; v_call: TRBV10-3; d_call: TRBD2; j_call: TRBJ2-7; cdr3_nt: TGTGCCATCAGTGAGCTAACTAGCGGGATCTACGAGCAGTACTTC; cdr3_aa: CAISELTSGIYEQYF
clone_size: many; v_call: TRBV27; d_call: TRBD2; j_call: TRBJ2-3; cdr3_nt: TGTGCCAGTGGTTGGGAGGGGACAGATACGCAGTATTTT; cdr3_aa: CASGWEGTDTQYF
clone_size: many; v_call: TRBV14; d_call: -; j_call: TRBJ2-7; cdr3_nt: TGTGCCAGCAGCCAAGAGGTAGGGACGGGACCTTCCTACGAGCAGTACTTC; cdr3_aa: CASSQEVGTGPSYEQYF
clone_size: -; v_call: TRBV29-1; d_call: -; j_call: TRBJ1-2; cdr3_nt: TGCAGCGTTGTAGTCAGCTATGGCTACACCTTC; cdr3_aa: CSVVVSYGYTF
clone_size: many; v_call: TRBV28; d_call: -; j_call: TRBJ2-5; cdr3_nt: TGTGCCAGCAGTACTCAGGACTACCAAGAGACCCAGTACTTC; cdr3_aa: CASSTQDYQETQYF
clone_size: -; v_call: TRBV5-6; d_call: -; j_call: TRBJ2-5; cdr3_nt: TGTGCCAGCAGCTTGGACGGGGAGATCCAGTACTTC; cdr3_aa: CASSLDGEIQYF
clone_size: -; v_call: TRBV6-1; d_call: TRBD2; j_call: TRBJ2-6; cdr3_nt: TGTGCCAGCAGTAGCGGGGGGGCCCCTGGGGCCAACGTCCTGACTTTC; cdr3_aa: CASSSGGAPGANVLTF
clone_size: many; v_call: TRBV11-3; d_call: -; j_call: TRBJ2-1; cdr3_nt: TGTGCCAGCAGCGTAGCGGGACAGTCTGAGCAGTTCTTC; cdr3_aa: CASSVAGQSEQFF
clone_size: -; v_call: TRBV3-1; d_call: -; j_call: TRBJ2-7; cdr3_nt: TGTGCCAGCAGTCTAGCTTGGGGCGAGCAGTACTTC; cdr3_aa: CASSLAWGEQYF
clone_size: few; v_call: TRBV9; d_call: -; j_call: TRBJ2-1; cdr3_nt: TGTGCCAGCAGCCTACGGGGGTTTTCCTACAATGAGCAGTTCTTC; cdr3_aa: CASSLRGFSYNEQFF
clone_size: many; v_call: TRBV28; d_call: TRBD2; j_call: TRBJ2-3; cdr3_nt: TGTGCCAGCAGCATCAATAGCGGGAGGACCACAGATACGCAGTATTTT; cdr3_aa: CASSINSGRTTDTQYF
clone_size: few; v_call: TRBV7-9; d_call: TRBD1; j_call: TRBJ1-2; cdr3_nt: TGTGCCAGCAGCCCGGGACAGGGGTCTGGCTACACCTTC; cdr3_aa: CASSPGQGSGYTF